These T cell receptor beta chains were read from a single sample in a study of shared clonotypes between healthy human individuals. Generated by immunoSEQ multiplex PCR, the TCRdb table keeps only in-frame clones and is missing some. The sample holds around 1.9 million clones, about 93% seen once. Sequencing input: naive CD8+ T cells from PBMCs. The receptors shown here come from a man aged 18-30 years in good health. Some clones in this sample may be carry-over from other donors' samples. The CDR3 runs from the conserved cysteine through the conserved F or W. The D gene is left open where the match is weak. Size is stated for part of the rows, as once, few or many counts, or as a class when the clone is expanded.

V gene	clone size	D gene	J gene	CDR3 DNA	CDR3 protein
TRBV6-5	.	.	TRBJ2-1	TGTGCCAGCAGTTGGGCCAGGGTGGATGAGCAGTTCTTC	CASSWARVDEQFF
TRBV28	.	TRBD2	TRBJ2-5	TGTGCCAGCAGTTTAAGGGGCGGGAGAGTACGGGAGACCCAGTACTTC	CASSLRGGRVRETQYF
TRBV4-2	.	.	TRBJ2-2	TGTGCCAGCAGCCAAGGTTTCGAGTGGGGCGGTACGAACACCGGGGAGCTGTTTTTT	CASSQGFEWGGTNTGELFF
TRBV7-3	.	.	TRBJ2-1	TGTGCCAGCAGCACGGGGGCGGGAGTGGTCGATGAGCAGTTCTTC	CASSTGAGVVDEQFF
TRBV7-2	.	.	TRBJ2-3	TGTGCCAGCTCTTTACGGGGATCGGGGTTTGGAGTCACAGATACGCAGTATTTT	CASSLRGSGFGVTDTQYF
TRBV28	.	.	TRBJ1-3	TGTGCCAGCAGTTTTAGGGGGTCCTCTGGAAACACCATATATTTT	CASSFRGSSGNTIYF
TRBV5-5	.	TRBD1	TRBJ2-2	TGTGCCAGCAGCTTAACAGGGGTAGGGACCGGGGAGCTGTTTTTT	CASSLTGVGTGELFF
TRBV5-1	.	TRBD2	TRBJ2-1	TGCGCCAGCAGCCTCGGACTAGCGGGTTTCAATGAGCAGTTCTTC	CASSLGLAGFNEQFF
TRBV11-1	.	.	TRBJ2-7	TGTGCCAGCAGCTTAGCGCGGGACCCTCTCTGGGACGAGCAGTACTTC	CASSLARDPLWDEQYF
TRBV5-4	.	TRBD2	TRBJ2-1	TGTGCCAGCAGCCCCGGGGGGAGCGGGAGAATCTATTGGGACAATGAGCAGTTCTTC	CASSPGGSGRIYWDNEQFF
TRBV19	.	.	TRBJ1-5	TGTGCCAGTAGTATAGATCATCGTCAGGGAAGACAGCCCCAGCATTTT	CASSIDHRQGRQPQHF
TRBV7-9	few	.	TRBJ1-1	TGTGCCAGCAGCGGCTTCTCGGGCACTGAAGCTTTCTTT	CASSGFSGTEAFF
TRBV28	.	TRBD1	TRBJ1-2	TGTGCCAGCAGTCTCTACCCCGGACAGGGAGACTATGGCTACACCTTC	CASSLYPGQGDYGYTF
TRBV6-5	.	TRBD2	TRBJ2-5	TGTGCCAGCAGTTACCTCCGGGGGGGAGAGACCCAGTACTTC	CASSYLRGGETQYF
TRBV7-9	.	.	TRBJ2-7	TGTGCCAGCAGTTGGACAGAAACCTCCTACGAGCAGTACTTC	CASSWTETSYEQYF
TRBV11-2	.	TRBD1	TRBJ2-5	TGTGCCAGCAGCTTAGTTCCGGACAGGGGAATCGAGACCCAGTACTTC	CASSLVPDRGIETQYF
TRBV18	.	.	TRBJ2-2	TGTGCCAGCTCACCAAGAGACAGCTACACCGGGGAGCTGTTTTTT	CASSPRDSYTGELFF
TRBV5-1	.	.	TRBJ2-7	TGCGCCAGCAGGGTACGGGACAAATCCTACGAGCAGTACTTC	CASRVRDKSYEQYF
TRBV13	.	TRBD2	TRBJ2-7	TGTGCCAGCAGCTCGGGACTAGCGAGCTACGAGCAGTACTTC	CASSSGLASYEQYF
TRBV27	.	.	TRBJ2-7	TGTGCCAGCAGCCTGACGAGACAGGGAGGTTCCTACGAGCAGTACTTC	CASSLTRQGGSYEQYF
TRBV27	.	.	TRBJ2-5	TGTGCCAGCAGGGATAGGGGATCGGGGGAGACCCAGTACTTC	CASRDRGSGETQYF
TRBV20-1	.	TRBD1	TRBJ2-4	TGCAGTGCTACACGGGACAGGGGGCGCTTC	CSATRDRGRF
TRBV6-1	.	.	TRBJ1-2	TGTGCCAGCAGCCTTCGACAGACGAGTAGTGGCTACACCTTC	CASSLRQTSSGYTF
TRBV7-6	.	.	TRBJ2-7	TGTGCCAGCAGCTTAAAGGGGGGCTACGAGCAGTACTTC	CASSLKGGYEQYF
TRBV4-3	.	.	TRBJ1-3	TGCGCCAGCAGCCAAGAATGGGGGGGAAACTCTGGAAACACCATATATTTT	CASSQEWGGNSGNTIYF
TRBV28	.	.	TRBJ1-2	TGTGCCAGCAGTTTAGGGGCAGCTAACTATGGCTACACCTTC	CASSLGAANYGYTF
TRBV12-5	.	TRBD1	TRBJ2-7	TGTGCTAGTGCCCCCCGGGACAGGATATACGAGCAGTACTTC	CASAPRDRIYEQYF
TRBV5-1	.	.	TRBJ2-5	TGCGCCAGCAGCCCCCGGGGTAGGCCGGAGACCCAGTACTTC	CASSPRGRPETQYF
TRBV5-6	.	TRBD2	TRBJ2-2	TGTGCCAGCAGCTCCGGGCTAGCGGGATGGACCGGGGAGCTGTTTTTT	CASSSGLAGWTGELFF
TRBV7-2	.	TRBD1	TRBJ2-7	TGTGCCAGCAGCTTAGGGGACAGGGGGTACGAGCAGTACTTC	CASSLGDRGYEQYF
TRBV6-1	.	.	TRBJ2-7	TGTGCCAGCAGTGACGAGGCGTTTTCCTACTACGAGCAGTACTTC	CASSDEAFSYYEQYF
TRBV7-9	.	.	TRBJ1-3	TGTGCCAGCAGCTTGGACTACATTTACGGAAACACCATATATTTT	CASSLDYIYGNTIYF
TRBV6-5	.	.	TRBJ2-7	TGTGCCAGCAGTCCGATCGAAAATCAACTCTACGAGCAGTACTTC	CASSPIENQLYEQYF
TRBV6-1	.	.	TRBJ1-2	TGTGCCAGCAGTGCCGGACAGCTATCCAACTATGGCTACACCTTC	CASSAGQLSNYGYTF
TRBV5-4	.	TRBD2	TRBJ2-1	TGTGCCAGCACCTCCCCCGGACTAGCGGGGTACAATGAGCAGTTCTTC	CASTSPGLAGYNEQFF
TRBV27	.	TRBD1	TRBJ1-5	TGTGCCAGCAGTTACGGGACAGGAGACAATCAGCCCCAGCATTTT	CASSYGTGDNQPQHF
TRBV13	.	.	TRBJ2-3	TGTGCCAGCAGCTTAGGTCGGGGTGCGGCGCAGTATTTT	CASSLGRGAAQYF